This T cell receptor beta chain was recovered during a study of shared clonotypes between healthy human individuals. The CDR3 is 19 residues long. Looked up from germline, CDR1 is MGHRA and CDR2 is YSYEKL. J was trimmed by 5 bases and V by 0 bases; bases with no gene match: 15. TCRdb's copy holds only in-frame clones and misses some; the assay was immunoSEQ multiplex PCR. The sample shows 740,000 or so clones, about 80% of them seen only once. The chain uses TRBV4-1 and TRBJ2-1, with TRBD2 matching 8 bases. The specimen sequenced was memory CD4+ T cells sorted from blood. The subset here: CD45RA-negative fraction. The receptor comes from a woman younger than 45 in good health. In DNA, the CDR3 is TGCGCCAGCAGCCAAGATCGGTTCCTTAGCGGGACCGTCGACAATGAGCAGTTCTTC. Residues: CASSQDRFLSGTVDNEQFF.